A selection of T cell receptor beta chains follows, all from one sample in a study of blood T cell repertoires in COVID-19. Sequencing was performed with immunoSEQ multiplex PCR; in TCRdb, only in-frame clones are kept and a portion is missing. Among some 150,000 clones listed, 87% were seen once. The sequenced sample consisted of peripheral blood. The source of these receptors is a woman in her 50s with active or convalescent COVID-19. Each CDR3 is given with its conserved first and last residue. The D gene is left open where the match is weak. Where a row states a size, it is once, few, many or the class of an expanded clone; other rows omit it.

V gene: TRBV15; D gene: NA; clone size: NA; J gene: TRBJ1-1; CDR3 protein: CATSRVGGTEAFF; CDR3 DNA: TGTGCCACCAGCAGAGTGGGGGGCACTGAAGCTTTCTTT
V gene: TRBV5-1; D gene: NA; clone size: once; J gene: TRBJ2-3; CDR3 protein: CASSIMGQSTDTQYF; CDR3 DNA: TGCGCCAGCAGCATAATGGGACAAAGCACAGATACGCAGTATTTT
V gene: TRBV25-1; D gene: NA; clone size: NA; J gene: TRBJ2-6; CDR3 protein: CASSVGGSGANVLTF; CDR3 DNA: TGTGCCAGCAGTGTGGGGGGCTCTGGGGCCAACGTCCTGACTTTC
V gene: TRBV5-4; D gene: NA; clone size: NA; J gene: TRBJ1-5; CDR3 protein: CASNDSGQPQHF; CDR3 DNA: TGTGCCAGCAACGATAGCGGCCAGCCCCAGCATTTT
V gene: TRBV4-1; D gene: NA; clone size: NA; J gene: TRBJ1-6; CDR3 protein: CASSTRPGDSPLHF; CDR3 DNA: TGCGCCAGCAGCACACGCCCCGGGGATTCACCCCTCCACTTT
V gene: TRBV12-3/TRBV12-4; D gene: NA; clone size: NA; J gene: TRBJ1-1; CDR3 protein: CASTAGVTEAFF; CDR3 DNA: TGTGCCAGCACGGCAGGGGTCACTGAAGCTTTCTTT
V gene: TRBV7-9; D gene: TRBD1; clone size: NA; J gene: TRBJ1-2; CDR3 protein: CASSVYSGQGYFYGYTF; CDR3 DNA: TGTGCCAGCAGCGTTTACTCGGGACAGGGATATTTCTATGGCTACACCTTC
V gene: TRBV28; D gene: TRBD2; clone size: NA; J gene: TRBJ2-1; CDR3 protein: CASNELAGNEQFF; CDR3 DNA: TGTGCCAGCAATGAACTAGCGGGAAATGAGCAGTTCTTC
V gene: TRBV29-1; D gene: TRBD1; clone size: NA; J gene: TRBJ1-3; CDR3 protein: CSVQGGTSGNTIYF; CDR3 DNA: TGCAGCGTGCAGGGGGGAACCTCTGGAAACACCATATATTTT
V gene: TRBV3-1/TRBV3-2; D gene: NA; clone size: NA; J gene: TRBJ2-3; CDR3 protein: CASSLSGPHSTDTQYF; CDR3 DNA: TGTGCCAGCAGCCTTAGCGGCCCCCATAGCACAGATACGCAGTATTTT
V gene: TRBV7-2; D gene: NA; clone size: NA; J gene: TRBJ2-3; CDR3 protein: CATRRLGSSTDTQYF; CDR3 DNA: TGTGCCACGCGGAGATTGGGGAGTAGCACAGATACGCAGTATTTT